This TCR beta chain was identified during a study of human T cells and chemical hapten exposure. Background on the study: For sensitization, 2% DPC was applied to an approximately 2 cm by approximately 2 cm patch of upper inner arm skin. Throughout a study of 20 to 30 weeks, patients underwent weekly scalp administration of diphenylcyclopropenone doses.

Unique molecular identifiers were attached to individual cDNA molecules within the library. Each CDR3 protein gets one entry after TCRdb re-called the RACE reads with MiXCR. Of 380,000 or so distinct CDR3 sequences listed, 4.5% to 5.5% were seen once; the top ten hold less than 9%. Indicated time point: pre-sensitization, week 0. Treatment meaning: therapeutic diphenylcyclopropenone sensitization with weekly scalp DPC. This CDR3 comprises 14 residues. The V end was cut by 3 bases, the J end by 2 bases, with 10 bases between. In germline, CDR1 is SGHTA, CDR2 FQGNSA. The specimen was whole blood, collected in connection with sensitization to the hapten diphenylcyclopropenone (DPC). This TCR came from a woman aged 18-29 years with alopecia areata. Some clones in this sample may be carry-over from other donors' samples. The chain joins TRBV7-2 to TRBJ1-1; D gene unclear. The CDR3 loop is CASSFGLINTEAFF. DNA for the CDR3: TGTGCCAGCAGCTTTGGTCTCATCAACACTGAAGCTTTCTTT. Based on the CDR3 plus reference TRBV7-2 and TRBJ1-1, the full variable domain is GAGVSQSPSNKVTEKGKDVELRCDPISGHTALYWYRQSLGQGLEFLIYFQGNSAPDKSGLPSDRFSAERTGGSVSTLTIQRTQQEDSAVYLCASSFGLINTEAFFGQGTRLTVV.